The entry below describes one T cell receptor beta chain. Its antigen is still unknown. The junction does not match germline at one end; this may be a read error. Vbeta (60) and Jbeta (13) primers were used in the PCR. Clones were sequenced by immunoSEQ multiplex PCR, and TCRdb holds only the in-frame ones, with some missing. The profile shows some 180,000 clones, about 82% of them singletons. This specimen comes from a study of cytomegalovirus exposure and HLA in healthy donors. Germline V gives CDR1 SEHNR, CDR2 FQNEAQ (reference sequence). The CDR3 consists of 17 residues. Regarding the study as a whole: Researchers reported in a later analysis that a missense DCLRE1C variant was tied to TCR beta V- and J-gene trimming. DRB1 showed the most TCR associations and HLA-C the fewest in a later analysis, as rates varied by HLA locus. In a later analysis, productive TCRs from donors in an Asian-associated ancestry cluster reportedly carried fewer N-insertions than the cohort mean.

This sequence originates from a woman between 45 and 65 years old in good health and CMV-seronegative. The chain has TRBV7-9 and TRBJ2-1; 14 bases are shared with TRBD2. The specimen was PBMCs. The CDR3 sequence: CSSSSGLAGVSYNEQFF. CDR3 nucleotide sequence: TGTTCCAGCAGCTCGGGACTAGCGGGAGTGTCATACAATGAGCAGTTCTTC.